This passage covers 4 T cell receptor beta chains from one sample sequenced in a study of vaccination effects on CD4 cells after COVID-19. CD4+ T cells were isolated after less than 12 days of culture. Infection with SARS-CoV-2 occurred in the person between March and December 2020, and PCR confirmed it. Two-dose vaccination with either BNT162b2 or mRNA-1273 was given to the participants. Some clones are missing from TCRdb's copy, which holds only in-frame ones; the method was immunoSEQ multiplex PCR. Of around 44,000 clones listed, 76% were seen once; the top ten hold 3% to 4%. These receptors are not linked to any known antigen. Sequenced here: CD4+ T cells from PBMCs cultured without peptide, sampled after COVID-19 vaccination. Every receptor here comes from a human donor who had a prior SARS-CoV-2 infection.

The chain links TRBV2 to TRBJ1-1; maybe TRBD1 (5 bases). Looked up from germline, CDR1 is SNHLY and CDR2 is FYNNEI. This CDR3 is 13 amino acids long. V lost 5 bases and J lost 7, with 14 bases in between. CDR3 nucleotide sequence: TGTGCCAGCAGTCCCAGGGAGGGCGGTGAAGCTTTCTTT. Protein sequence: CASSPREGGEAFF.

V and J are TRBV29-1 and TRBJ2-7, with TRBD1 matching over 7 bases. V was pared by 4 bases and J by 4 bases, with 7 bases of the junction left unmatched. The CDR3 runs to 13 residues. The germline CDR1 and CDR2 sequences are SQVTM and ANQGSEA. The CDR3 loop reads CSVAQGFQYEQYF. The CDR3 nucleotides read TGCAGCGTTGCACAGGGGTTCCAATACGAGCAGTACTTC.

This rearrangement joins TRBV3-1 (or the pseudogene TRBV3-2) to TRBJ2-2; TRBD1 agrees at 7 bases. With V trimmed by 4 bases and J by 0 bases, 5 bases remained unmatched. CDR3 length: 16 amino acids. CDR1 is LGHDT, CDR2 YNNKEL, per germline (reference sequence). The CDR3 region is CASSPRDRANTGELFF. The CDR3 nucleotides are TGTGCCAGCAGCCCCCGGGACAGAGCGAACACCGGGGAGCTGTTTTTT.

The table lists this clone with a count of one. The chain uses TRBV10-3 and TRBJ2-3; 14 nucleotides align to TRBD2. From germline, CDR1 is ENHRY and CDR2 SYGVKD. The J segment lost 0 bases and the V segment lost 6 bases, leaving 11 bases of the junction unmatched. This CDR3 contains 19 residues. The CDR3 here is CAIRTPGLAGAPSTDTQYF. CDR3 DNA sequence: TGTGCCATCAGGACGCCGGGACTAGCGGGGGCCCCTAGCACAGATACGCAGTATTTT.